Listed below are T cell receptor beta chains from one sample, sequenced in a study of cytomegalovirus exposure and HLA in healthy donors. Sequencing was performed with immunoSEQ multiplex PCR; in TCRdb, only in-frame clones are kept and a portion is missing. The sample consists of about 92,000 clones, approximately 81% of them appearing once. Source material: PBMCs. Receptor source: a girl aged 2 to 10 in good health and CMV-seropositive. The CDR3 runs from the conserved cysteine through the conserved F or W. Fields, in order: clone size, D gene, J gene, V gene, CDR3 DNA, CDR3 protein. D genes are given only for firm matches. For some rows the clone size is stated as once, few or many, or as a class when expanded; others skip it.

clone_size: .
d_call: .
j_call: TRBJ1-2
v_call: TRBV29-1
cdr3_nt: TGCAGCGTTGAAGGGCCCTCGGGGGGAGGAAGGGTTAGGTATGGCTACACCTTC
cdr3_aa: CSVEGPSGGGRVRYGYTF

clone_size: .
d_call: TRBD2
j_call: TRBJ2-1
v_call: TRBV5-1
cdr3_nt: TGCGCCAGCAGCTCTACCGGGACTAGCGGAAAGAGCTCCTACAATGAGCAGTTCTTC
cdr3_aa: CASSSTGTSGKSSYNEQFF

clone_size: once
d_call: TRBD1
j_call: TRBJ2-1
v_call: TRBV4-1
cdr3_nt: TGCGCCAGCAGGTACCGTCCGGGACAGTACAATGAGCAGTTCTTC
cdr3_aa: CASRYRPGQYNEQFF

clone_size: .
d_call: .
j_call: TRBJ2-1
v_call: TRBV7-3
cdr3_nt: TGTGCCAGCAGCTTATTGGTTGGGGACTCCACCTACAATGAGCAGTTCTTC
cdr3_aa: CASSLLVGDSTYNEQFF

clone_size: .
d_call: TRBD2
j_call: TRBJ2-1
v_call: TRBV4-3
cdr3_nt: TGCGCCAGCAGCCACCAAGGCGGGAGGCCGTTGGGTGAGCAGTTCTTC
cdr3_aa: CASSHQGGRPLGEQFF

clone_size: once
d_call: TRBD2
j_call: TRBJ2-7
v_call: TRBV6-5
cdr3_nt: TGTGCCAGCGGGACTACTTACGAGCAGTACTTC
cdr3_aa: CASGTTYEQYF

clone_size: .
d_call: TRBD2
j_call: TRBJ2-5
v_call: TRBV19
cdr3_nt: TGTGCCAGTAGGGAGTCAGGACTAGCAAGGAGGGAGACCCAGTACTTC
cdr3_aa: CASRESGLARRETQYF

clone_size: .
d_call: .
j_call: TRBJ2-5
v_call: TRBV7-2
cdr3_nt: TGTGCCAGCACCTTGCAGGCCCAAGAGACCCAGTACTTC
cdr3_aa: CASTLQAQETQYF

clone_size: few
d_call: .
j_call: TRBJ2-7
v_call: TRBV5-1
cdr3_nt: TGCGCCAGCAGTACAGGGCTCGACGAGCAGTACTTC
cdr3_aa: CASSTGLDEQYF

clone_size: .
d_call: TRBD2
j_call: TRBJ2-7
v_call: TRBV10-3
cdr3_nt: TGTGCCACCCACAGCGGGGGAAGCTCCTACGAGCAGTACTTC
cdr3_aa: CATHSGGSSYEQYF

clone_size: .
d_call: TRBD1
j_call: TRBJ1-2
v_call: TRBV28
cdr3_nt: TGTGCCAGCGCGTTGGTGGAGGGGGCGGGAGGCTACACCTTC
cdr3_aa: CASALVEGAGGYTF

clone_size: few
d_call: TRBD1
j_call: TRBJ1-2
v_call: TRBV15
cdr3_nt: TGTGCCACCAGCAGAGCTGGGACAGACAGCAACTATGGCTACACCTTC
cdr3_aa: CATSRAGTDSNYGYTF

clone_size: .
d_call: TRBD2
j_call: TRBJ2-3
v_call: TRBV7-9
cdr3_nt: TGTGCCAGCCGCCAGCGGGAGGTTTCAGATACGCAGTATTTT
cdr3_aa: CASRQREVSDTQYF

clone_size: .
d_call: .
j_call: TRBJ2-7
v_call: TRBV5-1
cdr3_nt: TGCGCCAGCAGCTTGGTCACAGGGCCCTACGAGCAGTACTTC
cdr3_aa: CASSLVTGPYEQYF

clone_size: .
d_call: .
j_call: TRBJ2-7
v_call: TRBV29-1
cdr3_nt: TGCAGCGTTGATGCGCTCTCCTACGAGCAGTACTTC
cdr3_aa: CSVDALSYEQYF

clone_size: .
d_call: .
j_call: TRBJ2-7
v_call: TRBV5-1
cdr3_nt: TGCGCCAGCAGCCCCAGGGTAGATGGCGAGCAGTACTTC
cdr3_aa: CASSPRVDGEQYF

clone_size: .
d_call: TRBD1
j_call: TRBJ2-7
v_call: TRBV28
cdr3_nt: TGTGCCAGCAGTGTGGGGACAGGGGGCTACGAGCAGTACTTC
cdr3_aa: CASSVGTGGYEQYF

clone_size: .
d_call: .
j_call: TRBJ1-5
v_call: TRBV6-5
cdr3_nt: TGTGCCAGCAGTTACTCGGGCAGGTGGGAGCCCCAGCATTTT
cdr3_aa: CASSYSGRWEPQHF

clone_size: once
d_call: TRBD1
j_call: TRBJ1-1
v_call: TRBV10-3
cdr3_nt: TGTGCCATCAGTGGGGGACAGGAAGGAGCTTTCTTT
cdr3_aa: CAISGGQEGAFF

clone_size: .
d_call: TRBD2
j_call: TRBJ2-1
v_call: TRBV6-4
cdr3_nt: TGTGCCAGCAGTGACCCTGATAGCGGGAGTAGCAATGAGCAGTTCTTC
cdr3_aa: CASSDPDSGSSNEQFF

clone_size: .
d_call: .
j_call: TRBJ1-5
v_call: TRBV7-9
cdr3_nt: TGTGCCAGCAGCTGGGACAATAGCAATCAGCCCCAGCATTTT
cdr3_aa: CASSWDNSNQPQHF

clone_size: .
d_call: TRBD1
j_call: TRBJ1-2
v_call: TRBV7-9
cdr3_nt: TGTGCCAGCAGCTGGACAGGGAATGGCTACACCTTC
cdr3_aa: CASSWTGNGYTF

clone_size: .
d_call: TRBD1
j_call: TRBJ2-7
v_call: TRBV11-1
cdr3_nt: TGTGCCAGCAGCTTGGGGCAGGGGGATTACGAGCAGTACTTC
cdr3_aa: CASSLGQGDYEQYF

clone_size: .
d_call: TRBD2
j_call: TRBJ2-2
v_call: TRBV7-8
cdr3_nt: TGTGCCAGCAGCTCCCCCTTGGGGCGGGAGGGTGGGGGCGAGCTGTTTTTT
cdr3_aa: CASSSPLGREGGGELFF

clone_size: .
d_call: .
j_call: TRBJ1-4
v_call: TRBV6-5
cdr3_nt: TGTGCCAGCAGGACTGCGAGTATGGATGAAAAACTGTTTTTT
cdr3_aa: CASRTASMDEKLFF

clone_size: few
d_call: .
j_call: TRBJ2-5
v_call: TRBV5-1
cdr3_nt: TGCGCCAGCAGCTTGTCCCATGAAGAGACCCAGTACTTC
cdr3_aa: CASSLSHEETQYF

clone_size: .
d_call: .
j_call: TRBJ1-5
v_call: TRBV2
cdr3_nt: TGTGCCAGCAGTCTCAGGGGTAATCAGCCCCAGCATTTT
cdr3_aa: CASSLRGNQPQHF

clone_size: .
d_call: .
j_call: TRBJ1-5
v_call: TRBV15
cdr3_nt: TGTGCCACCCGGGGGGGGCTCGGCAATCAGCCCCAGCATTTT
cdr3_aa: CATRGGLGNQPQHF

clone_size: .
d_call: TRBD1
j_call: TRBJ1-2
v_call: TRBV5-4
cdr3_nt: TGTGCCAGCAGCTTGGGACAGGGGGACGCCTACACCTTC
cdr3_aa: CASSLGQGDAYTF

clone_size: .
d_call: .
j_call: TRBJ2-1
v_call: TRBV29-1
cdr3_nt: TGCAGCGGCTCTGGGCCTGGGTCCTACAATGAGCAGTTCTTC
cdr3_aa: CSGSGPGSYNEQFF

clone_size: .
d_call: .
j_call: TRBJ2-3
v_call: TRBV30
cdr3_nt: TGTGCCCGAGGGTCAGATACGCAGTATTTT
cdr3_aa: CARGSDTQYF

clone_size: .
d_call: .
j_call: TRBJ2-3
v_call: TRBV10-3
cdr3_nt: TGTGCCATCAGTGGACGACAGTCAGATACGCAGTATTTT
cdr3_aa: CAISGRQSDTQYF

clone_size: .
d_call: .
j_call: TRBJ1-3
v_call: TRBV6-6
cdr3_nt: TGTGCCAGCAGCGACGGAGCCTCTGGAAACACCATATATTTT
cdr3_aa: CASSDGASGNTIYF

clone_size: .
d_call: .
j_call: TRBJ2-1
v_call: TRBV7-9
cdr3_nt: TGTGCCAGCAGCCCACCGGGATCATCCCCTTACAATGAGCAGTTCTTC
cdr3_aa: CASSPPGSSPYNEQFF

clone_size: few
d_call: .
j_call: TRBJ1-2
v_call: TRBV9
cdr3_nt: TGTGCCAGCAGCGCGGACAATCGGCACACCTTC
cdr3_aa: CASSADNRHTF

clone_size: .
d_call: .
j_call: TRBJ2-4
v_call: TRBV5-6
cdr3_nt: TGTGCCAGCAGCTTTACAGGGGCCAAAAACATTCAGTACTTC
cdr3_aa: CASSFTGAKNIQYF

clone_size: .
d_call: TRBD1
j_call: TRBJ2-7
v_call: TRBV9
cdr3_nt: TGTGCCAGCAGCGTAGTAGGGACAGGGGACTACGAGCAGTACTTC
cdr3_aa: CASSVVGTGDYEQYF

clone_size: once
d_call: TRBD2
j_call: TRBJ2-7
v_call: TRBV7-9
cdr3_nt: TGTGCCGCACAGACTAGCGGGGAAGGACGGGAGCAGTACTTC
cdr3_aa: CAAQTSGEGREQYF

clone_size: .
d_call: TRBD1
j_call: TRBJ1-5
v_call: TRBV4-1
cdr3_nt: TGCGCCAGCAGCCGGACTGCGGACAGGGGGCTTGTTCAGCCCCAGCATTTT
cdr3_aa: CASSRTADRGLVQPQHF

clone_size: once
d_call: .
j_call: TRBJ1-1
v_call: TRBV20-1
cdr3_nt: TGCAGTGACTCGGGGGGCGCTTTCTTT
cdr3_aa: CSDSGGAFF

clone_size: .
d_call: TRBD1
j_call: TRBJ2-7
v_call: TRBV30
cdr3_nt: TGTGCCTGGAGTACTCCAGGGGGAATAATCGAGCAGTACTTC
cdr3_aa: CAWSTPGGIIEQYF

clone_size: .
d_call: .
j_call: TRBJ2-2
v_call: TRBV9
cdr3_nt: TGTGCCAGCAGCGTATCGGGACAGAACACCGGGGAGCTGTTTTTT
cdr3_aa: CASSVSGQNTGELFF

clone_size: .
d_call: TRBD1
j_call: TRBJ2-5
v_call: TRBV5-1
cdr3_nt: TGCGCCAGCAGCCCAGGGGGCGAGACCCAGTACTTC
cdr3_aa: CASSPGGETQYF

clone_size: few
d_call: .
j_call: TRBJ1-1
v_call: TRBV10-1
cdr3_nt: TGCGCCGACTATCCGAGCTCCGATCGTGAGTTT
cdr3_aa: CADYPSSDREF

clone_size: .
d_call: .
j_call: TRBJ2-1
v_call: TRBV27
cdr3_nt: TGTGCCAGCAGGAGGACATCTTCCTACAATGAGCAGTTCTTC
cdr3_aa: CASRRTSSYNEQFF

clone_size: .
d_call: .
j_call: TRBJ2-1
v_call: TRBV5-1
cdr3_nt: TGCGCTTCCGGCCTTCAGGGGGGCAATGAGCAGTTCTTC
cdr3_aa: CASGLQGGNEQFF

clone_size: .
d_call: TRBD1
j_call: TRBJ2-2
v_call: TRBV2
cdr3_nt: TGTGCCAGCAGAGAGACAGGGTTGGGCGGCGGGGAGCTGTTTTTT
cdr3_aa: CASRETGLGGGELFF

clone_size: .
d_call: .
j_call: TRBJ1-1
v_call: TRBV15
cdr3_nt: TGTGCCACCAGCAGAGATCCCGGGGGTCTCACTGAAGCTTTCTTT
cdr3_aa: CATSRDPGGLTEAFF

clone_size: .
d_call: .
j_call: TRBJ2-1
v_call: TRBV7-9
cdr3_nt: TGTGCCAGCAGCTCGAACAGGGCCCTCATCTACAATGAGCAGTTCTTC
cdr3_aa: CASSSNRALIYNEQFF

clone_size: .
d_call: .
j_call: TRBJ1-3
v_call: TRBV4-1
cdr3_nt: TGCGCCAGCAGCGCACGGGACACCTCTGGAAACACCATATATTTT
cdr3_aa: CASSARDTSGNTIYF

clone_size: .
d_call: .
j_call: TRBJ1-1
v_call: TRBV5-6
cdr3_nt: TGTGCCAGCAGCCGTGGTCAGGGTGAAGCTTTCTTT
cdr3_aa: CASSRGQGEAFF

clone_size: .
d_call: .
j_call: TRBJ1-5
v_call: TRBV5-1
cdr3_nt: TGCGCCAGCAGCTTGGGTGGCAGCAATCAGCCCCAGCATTTT
cdr3_aa: CASSLGGSNQPQHF

clone_size: .
d_call: TRBD2
j_call: TRBJ2-5
v_call: TRBV4-2
cdr3_nt: TGTGCCAGCAGCCAATTAGCCTTTGGGGGGGAAGAACAAGAGACCCAGTACTTC
cdr3_aa: CASSQLAFGGEEQETQYF

clone_size: .
d_call: .
j_call: TRBJ2-7
v_call: TRBV5-6
cdr3_nt: TGTGCCAGCAGCCGGGTCGGGAGTAACGAGCAGTACTTC
cdr3_aa: CASSRVGSNEQYF

clone_size: .
d_call: .
j_call: TRBJ2-1
v_call: TRBV7-2
cdr3_nt: TGTGCCAGCAGCTTTTCCGCGGGCTCCTACAATGAGCAGTTCTTC
cdr3_aa: CASSFSAGSYNEQFF

clone_size: .
d_call: .
j_call: TRBJ1-5
v_call: TRBV28
cdr3_nt: TGTGCCAGCATGGGTGAGGTTAATCAGCCCCAGCATTTT
cdr3_aa: CASMGEVNQPQHF

clone_size: .
d_call: TRBD2
j_call: TRBJ2-7
v_call: TRBV7-2
cdr3_nt: TGTGCCAGCAGCTTAGGGACTAGCAGCGAGCAGTACTTC
cdr3_aa: CASSLGTSSEQYF

clone_size: .
d_call: .
j_call: TRBJ1-1
v_call: TRBV27
cdr3_nt: TGTGCCAGCTCCCGCGGCCCGGGTGTGGACACTGAAGCTTTCTTT
cdr3_aa: CASSRGPGVDTEAFF